This TCR beta chain was sequenced in a study of shared clonotypes between healthy human individuals. Study results and limitations: Sorted-subset sequencing was shown by rarefaction to be incomplete despite large depth. The genetic and exposure-history diversity represented was limited by few donors.

A note on this clone: What it binds is unknown.

Some clones are missing from TCRdb's copy, which holds only in-frame ones; the method was immunoSEQ multiplex PCR. The data contain about 2.4 million clones, 90% to 95% of them seen just once; the ten biggest clones take up 0.36%. This CDR3 comprises 16 residues. The V end was cut by 5 bases, the J end by 1 base, with 14 bases between. The germline gives CDR1 MDHEN, CDR2 SYDVKM. Input material: naive CD4+ T cells from PBMCs. Noted subset: CD45RA+ positively selected. The sequence was collected from a man younger than 35 in good health. Some clones in this sample may be carry-over from other donors' samples. The chain uses TRBV28 and TRBJ2-2, with D perhaps assigned TRBD1 or TRBD2 (5 bases each). The CDR3, as DNA: TGTGCCAGCAGTCCCACCGGGACCTTGAACACCGGGGAGCTGTTTTTT. Translating gives CASSPTGTLNTGELFF.